Listed here are 4 T cell receptor beta chains from one sample, sequenced in a study of identical twins. TCRdb redid the calling of the 5' RACE reads with MiXCR, one entry per CDR3 protein. The repertoire has 500,000 to 600,000 distinct CDR3 sequences, under 25% of them found once; the top ten carry about 0.99%. These records were also assigned to another study, of T cells expressing NK-cell markers.

The sample taken for sequencing was CD4+ T cells sorted from blood. All receptors derive from a woman aged 18-35 years in good health.

V is TRBV9 and J is TRBJ1-5; 10 nucleotides line up with TRBD1. CDR3 length: 15 amino acids. J gave up 5 bases and V 4 bases, and 6 bases lay outside the gene matches. Germline V CDR1 and CDR2: SGDLS, YYNGEE. CDR3 region: CASSPGQGDHQPQHF. The CDR3 DNA reads TGTGCCAGCAGCCCCGGACAGGGGGACCATCAGCCCCAGCATTTT.

This rearrangement joins TRBV5-1 to TRBJ2-2; D is uncertain. CDR1 and CDR2 from the germline V gene are SGHRS and YFSETQ. The CDR3 covers 12 residues. Trimming shortened V by 0 bases and J by 6 bases, and 3 bases separated the two germline ends. CDR3 bases: TGCGCCAGCAGCTTGGAGTCCGGGGAGCTGTTTTTT. It translates to CASSLESGELFF.

This clonotype came up many times. The gene calls are TRBV12-3 or TRBV12-4 and TRBJ2-7; 7 bases align to TRBD1. The CDR3 spans 13 residues. J gave up 4 bases and V 7 bases, and 7 bases lay outside the gene matches. The CDR3 reads CASTSTGAYEQYF. The CDR3 nucleotides read TGTGCCAGCACGTCCACAGGGGCTTACGAGCAGTACTTC.

About this clonotype: The junction departs from germline at one end; a sequencing error may be responsible. This chain connects TRBV7-2 to TRBJ2-7; D is perhaps TRBD2 (5 bases). In germline, CDR1 is SGHTA, CDR2 FQGNSA. This CDR3 is 14 amino acids long. The CDR3 sequence: CASSPGVGPYGQYF. CDR3 bases: TGTGCCAGCAGCCCCGGGGTGGGCCCCTACGGGCAGTACTTC.